Reported below is one T cell receptor beta chain. The sample is drawn from a study of CD8 T cells in Susac syndrome. In germline, CDR1 is MDHEN, CDR2 SYDVKM. There are 16 residues in the CDR3. The J segment lost 2 bases and the V segment lost 5 bases, leaving 9 bases of the junction unmatched. An amount of RNA that ranged from roughly 0.45 to 1 ug was reverse transcribed with random hexamers. Multiplex immunoSEQ PCR targeted 54 Vbeta and 13 Jbeta TCR beta segments. From the immunoSEQ multiplex PCR reads, TCRdb called clonotypes with MiXCR, one entry per CDR3 protein. The sample has tens of thousands of distinct CDR3 sequences; roughly 95% are singletons. TCR beta sequencing covered blood CD8+ and CD4+ T cells. It was treatment-naive patients with stable or active relapsing-remitting disease who made up the multiple sclerosis controls. Bulk CD8+ and CD4+ cells came from magnetic negative isolation; CD8+ TEMRA by FACS.

This chain joins TRBV28 and TRBJ1-2; TRBD1 matches at 9 bases. The clonotype was recovered from a human donor with multiple sclerosis. Specimen: CD8+ T cells from PBMCs. The CDR3 region is CASSLQGAPSNYGYTF. Here the CDR3 DNA reads TGTGCCAGCAGTCTACAGGGGGCCCCTTCAAACTATGGCTACACCTTC.